Included here is one T cell receptor beta chain sequence, with context. The protocol was immunoSEQ multiplex PCR, while the TCRdb copy is restricted to in-frame clones and leaves out a portion. Here the sample spans more than 550,000 clones, roughly 94% being singletons. This sample is part of a study of shared clonotypes between healthy human individuals. Study overall: Researchers drew samples from a couple of women and three men aged 18 to 49.

In the naive CD8 group, cells lacked CD45RO and were positively selected for CCR7, so terminally differentiated effector memory CD45RA+ cells were left out. Germline lookup yields CDR1 SGHTS and CDR2 YDEGEE. Trimming took off 5 bases at V and 3 bases at J, with 12 bases between the two ends. The CDR3 totals 14 residues. The sequencing input was naive CD8+ T cells sorted from blood. The chain links TRBV5-8 to TRBJ2-1; D is uncertain. The receptor's source is a young man in good health. CDR3 residues: CASSLSGYYNEQFF. The CDR3 DNA reads as TGTGCCAGCAGTCTCTCGGGCTACTACAATGAGCAGTTCTTC. Complete variable domain (other parts from reference TRBV5-8 and TRBJ2-1): EAGVTQSPTHLIKTRGQQATLRCSPISGHTSVYWYQQALGLGLQFLLWYDEGEERNRGNFPPRFSGRQFPNYSSELNVNALELEDSALYLCASSLSGYYNEQFFGPGTRLTVL.